Listed below are T cell receptor beta chains from one sample, sequenced in a study of T cell responses to AZD1222 COVID-19 vaccine. Only in-frame clones appear in the TCRdb table, and some are missing; sequencing was by immunoSEQ multiplex PCR. The profile shows about 110,000 clones, 80% to 95% of them singletons. The sample in question was peripheral blood, obtained 28 days after the second AZD1222 dose. The receptor source for this set is an adult who received the AZD1222 COVID-19 vaccine. Each CDR3 is given with its conserved first and last residue. Fields, in order: clone size, V gene, D gene, J gene, CDR3 DNA, CDR3 protein. A D gene is named only where the DNA matches it firmly. Rows give clone size only sometimes, using once, few, many, or a class for an expanded clone.

few	TRBV25-1	NA	TRBJ1-5	TGTGCCAGCAGTGACTCGGGTCAGCCCCAGCATTTT	CASSDSGQPQHF
NA	TRBV11-3	TRBD2	TRBJ2-1	TGTGCCAGCAGCTATTCCGGGACTAGCGGGGGGAGCTCCTACAATGAGCAGTTCTTC	CASSYSGTSGGSSYNEQFF
NA	TRBV19	NA	TRBJ2-2	TGTGCCAGTATAAGCAGGGAGGTAGACACCGGGGAGCTGTTTTTT	CASISREVDTGELFF
NA	TRBV19	NA	TRBJ2-3	TGTGCCAGTAGTAGTGATACGCAGTATTTT	CASSSDTQYF
NA	TRBV12-5	NA	TRBJ1-2	TGTGCTAGTGGCACCGGGACTTTAAACTATGGCTACACCTTC	CASGTGTLNYGYTF
NA	TRBV11-2	NA	TRBJ1-3	TGTGCCAGCAGCTTAGTTCCAGGGTGGCGTGGAAACACCATATATTTT	CASSLVPGWRGNTIYF
NA	TRBV10-3	NA	TRBJ2-2	TGTGCCATCAGTGAGTCGGTGGGGGCCGGGGAGCTGTTTTTT	CAISESVGAGELFF
NA	TRBV2	NA	TRBJ1-2	TGTGCCAGCAGTGAAAGGGGGGCGGAGGGCTACACCTTC	CASSERGAEGYTF
NA	TRBV6-5	NA	TRBJ2-1	TGTGCCAGCAGTTACTCGCGGTTGAATGAGCAGTTCTTC	CASSYSRLNEQFF
NA	TRBV3-1/TRBV3-2	TRBD2	TRBJ2-1	TGTGCCAGCAGCCGAACGACTAGCGTGGGGGAGCAGTTCTTC	CASSRTTSVGEQFF
once	TRBV3-1/TRBV3-2	NA	TRBJ2-1	TGTGCCAGCAGCCAAGATCGCAGGCGGGGTGCGTACAATGAGCAGTTCTTC	CASSQDRRRGAYNEQFF
NA	TRBV4-1	NA	TRBJ1-6	TGCGCCAGCAGCCTTGTCGGTAATTCACCCCTCCACTTT	CASSLVGNSPLHF
NA	TRBV11-1	NA	TRBJ2-7	TGTGCCAGCAGCTTACGGGGGTTCTCCTACGAGCAGTACTTC	CASSLRGFSYEQYF
NA	TRBV18	NA	TRBJ2-3	TGTGCCAGCTCAACCAGCCAGCCTGGCACAGATACGCAGTATTTT	CASSTSQPGTDTQYF
once	TRBV9	NA	TRBJ2-7	TGTGCCAGCAGCGTAGCACAACAGGGCTACGAGCAGTACTTC	CASSVAQQGYEQYF
NA	TRBV2	NA	TRBJ1-5	TGTGCCAGCGTAGGTGGGAGAAACAATCAGCCCCAGCATTTT	CASVGGRNNQPQHF
NA	TRBV5-1	NA	TRBJ1-4	TGCGCCAGCAGCTTCGGGACACGGGCTAATGAAAAACTGTTTTTT	CASSFGTRANEKLFF
NA	TRBV7-2	NA	TRBJ1-2	TGTGCCAGCAGCTTAGAACAGTTCCCGACATATGGCTACACCTTC	CASSLEQFPTYGYTF
NA	TRBV6-2/TRBV6-3	NA	TRBJ1-2	TGTGCCAGCAGCTCAGGGATCCATGGCTACACCTTC	CASSSGIHGYTF
few	TRBV5-1	NA	TRBJ1-2	TGCGCCAGCAGCTTGGGGGCGGAGGTCGATGGCTACACCTTC	CASSLGAEVDGYTF
NA	TRBV18	NA	TRBJ1-5	TGTGCCAGCTCACCGGGTAGCGATCAGCCCCAGCATTTT	CASSPGSDQPQHF
once	TRBV7-2	NA	TRBJ2-7	TGTGCCAGCAGCTTAGCCCCAGGGCCCTACGAGCAGTACTTC	CASSLAPGPYEQYF
NA	TRBV30	NA	TRBJ2-5	TGTGCCTGGAGTGTGCAGGGCAGAGAGACCCAGTACTTC	CAWSVQGRETQYF
NA	TRBV19	NA	TRBJ1-4	TGTGCCAGTAGCCGCATAGGGTCCAGGGAAAATGAAAAACTGTTTTTT	CASSRIGSRENEKLFF
NA	TRBV5-6	TRBD1	TRBJ2-7	TGTGCCAGCAGCCCGCGGACAGGGGGCTCGGACGAGCAGTACTTC	CASSPRTGGSDEQYF
NA	TRBV5-1	NA	TRBJ2-7	TGCGCCAGCAGCTCAAGTCAGGGATCCTACGAGCAGTACTTC	CASSSSQGSYEQYF
NA	TRBV5-1	TRBD1	TRBJ2-2	TGCGCCAGCAGCTTACTACAGGGGGTAGACGGGGAGCTGTTTTTT	CASSLLQGVDGELFF
NA	TRBV6-1	NA	TRBJ1-1	TGTGCCAGCAGTGAATCGTTACCTTTGACTGAAGCTTTCTTT	CASSESLPLTEAFF